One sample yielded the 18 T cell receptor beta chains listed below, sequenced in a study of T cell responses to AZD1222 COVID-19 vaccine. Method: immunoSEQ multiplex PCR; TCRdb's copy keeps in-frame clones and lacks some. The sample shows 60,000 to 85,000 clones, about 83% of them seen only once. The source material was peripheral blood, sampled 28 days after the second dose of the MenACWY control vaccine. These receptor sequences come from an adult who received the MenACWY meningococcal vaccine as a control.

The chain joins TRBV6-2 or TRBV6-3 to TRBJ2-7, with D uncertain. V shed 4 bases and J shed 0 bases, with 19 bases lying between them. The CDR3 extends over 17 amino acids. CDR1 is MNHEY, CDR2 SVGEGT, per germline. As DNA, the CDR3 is TGTGCCAGCAGTTCCGCCTTGGCAGTCCTACTCTCCTACGAGCAGTACTTC. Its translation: CASSSALAVLLSYEQYF.

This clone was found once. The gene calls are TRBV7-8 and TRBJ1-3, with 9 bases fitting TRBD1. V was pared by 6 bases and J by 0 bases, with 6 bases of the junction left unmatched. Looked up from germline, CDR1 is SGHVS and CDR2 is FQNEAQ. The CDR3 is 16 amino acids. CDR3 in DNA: TGTGCCAGCAGTCCTGGACAGGGGATCTCTGGAAACACCATATATTTT. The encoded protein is CASSPGQGISGNTIYF.

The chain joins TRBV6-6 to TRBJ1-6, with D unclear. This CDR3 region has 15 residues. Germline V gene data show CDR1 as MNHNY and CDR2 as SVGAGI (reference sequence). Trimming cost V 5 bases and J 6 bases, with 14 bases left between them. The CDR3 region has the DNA TGTGCCAGCAGTGGAATAACCCGTCTTAATTCACCCCTCCACTTT. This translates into CASSGITRLNSPLHF.

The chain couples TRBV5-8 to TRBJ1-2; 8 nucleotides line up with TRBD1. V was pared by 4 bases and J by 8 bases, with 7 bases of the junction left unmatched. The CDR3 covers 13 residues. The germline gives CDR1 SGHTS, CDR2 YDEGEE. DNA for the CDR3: TGTGCCAGCAGCATAGGGACAGGAAACGGCTACACCTTC. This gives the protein CASSIGTGNGYTF.

CDR3 DNA sequence: TGTGCCTGGAGCCAGGGCAATCAGCCCCAGCATTTT. As protein: CAWSQGNQPQHF. The chain uses TRBV30 and TRBJ1-5; no reliable D call. Per the germline V gene, CDR1 is GTSNPN and CDR2 is SVGIG (reference sequence). The length of the CDR3 is 12 residues. V shed 3 bases and J shed 2 bases, with 5 bases lying between them. The full variable domain, rest sourced from reference TRBV30 and TRBJ1-5, is SQTIHQWPATLVQPVGSPLSLECTVEGTSNPNLYWYRQAAGRGLQLLFYSVGIGQISSEVPQNLSASRPQDRQFILSSKKLLLSDSGFYLCAWSQGNQPQHFGDGTRLSIL.

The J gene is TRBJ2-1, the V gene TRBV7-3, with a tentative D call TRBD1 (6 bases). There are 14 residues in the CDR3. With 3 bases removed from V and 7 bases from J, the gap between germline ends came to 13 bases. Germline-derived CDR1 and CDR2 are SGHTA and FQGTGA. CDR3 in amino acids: CASSLGALGNEQFF. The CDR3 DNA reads TGTGCCAGCAGCTTGGGGGCCCTAGGGAATGAGCAGTTCTTC.

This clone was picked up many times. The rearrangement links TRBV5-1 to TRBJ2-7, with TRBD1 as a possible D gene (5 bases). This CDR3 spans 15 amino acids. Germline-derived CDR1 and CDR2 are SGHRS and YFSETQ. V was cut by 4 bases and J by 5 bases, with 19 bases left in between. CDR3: CASSPTDRGRHEQYF. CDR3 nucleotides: TGCGCCAGCAGCCCGACCGACAGAGGCCGTCACGAGCAGTACTTC.

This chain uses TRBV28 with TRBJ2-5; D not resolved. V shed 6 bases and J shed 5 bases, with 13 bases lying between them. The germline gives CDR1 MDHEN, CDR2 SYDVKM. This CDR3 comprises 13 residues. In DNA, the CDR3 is TGTGCCAGCAGCTCGCTAGTACGGGAGACCCAGTACTTC. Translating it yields CASSSLVRETQYF. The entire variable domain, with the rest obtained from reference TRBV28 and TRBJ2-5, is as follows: DVKVTQSSRYLVKRTGEKVFLECVQDMDHENMFWYRQDPGLGLRLIYFSYDVKMKEKGDIPEGYSVSREKKERFSLILESASTNQTSMYLCASSSLVRETQYFGPGTRLLVL.

This chain's CDR3 is CASSLTGLNQPQHF. CDR3 in DNA: TGTGCCAGCAGCTTGACTGGCTTGAATCAGCCCCAGCATTTT. V is TRBV7-8 and J is TRBJ1-5; D is unresolved. CDR3 length equals 14 residues. The V and J ends lost 3 bases and 4 bases respectively, with 10 bases between them. Germline CDR1 and CDR2: SGHVS and FQNEAQ.

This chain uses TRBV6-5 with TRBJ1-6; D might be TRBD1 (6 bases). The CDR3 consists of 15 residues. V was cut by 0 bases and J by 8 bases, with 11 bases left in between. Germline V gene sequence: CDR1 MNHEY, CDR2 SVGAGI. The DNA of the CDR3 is TGTGCCAGCAGTTACTCCGGGGGGCGGGATTCACCCCTCCACTTT. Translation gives CASSYSGGRDSPLHF.

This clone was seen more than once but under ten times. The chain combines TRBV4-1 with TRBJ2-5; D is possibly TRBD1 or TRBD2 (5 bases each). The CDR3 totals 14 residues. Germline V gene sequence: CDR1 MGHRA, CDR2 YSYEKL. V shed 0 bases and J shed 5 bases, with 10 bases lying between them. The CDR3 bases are TGCGCCAGCAGCCAAGAGGGGGATGGGGAGACCCAGTACTTC. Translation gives CASSQEGDGETQYF.

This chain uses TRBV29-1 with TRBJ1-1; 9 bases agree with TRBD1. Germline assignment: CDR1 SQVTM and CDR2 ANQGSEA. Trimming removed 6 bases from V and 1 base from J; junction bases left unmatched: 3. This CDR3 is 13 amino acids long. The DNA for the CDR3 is TGCAGCGTCAGGGACAGGGCGAACACTGAAGCTTTCTTT. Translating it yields CSVRDRANTEAFF.

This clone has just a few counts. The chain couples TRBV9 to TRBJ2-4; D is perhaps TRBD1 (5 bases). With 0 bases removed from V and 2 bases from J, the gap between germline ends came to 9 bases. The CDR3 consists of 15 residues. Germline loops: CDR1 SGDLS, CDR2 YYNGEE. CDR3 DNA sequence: TGTGCCAGCAGCGTAGAACCAGGGTCCAAAAACATTCAGTACTTC. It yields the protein CASSVEPGSKNIQYF.

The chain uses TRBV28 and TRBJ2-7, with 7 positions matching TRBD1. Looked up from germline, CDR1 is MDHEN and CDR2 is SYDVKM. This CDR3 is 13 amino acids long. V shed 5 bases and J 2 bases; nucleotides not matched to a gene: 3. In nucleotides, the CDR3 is TGTGCCAGCAGTCCGACAGGGACCTACGAGCAGTACTTC. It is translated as CASSPTGTYEQYF.

The CDR3 DNA reads TGTGCCAGCAGCTTGGCAAGACTAGCGGGGGGCCAAGAGACCCAGTACTTC. Its translation: CASSLARLAGGQETQYF. V gene TRBV7-8 combines with J gene TRBJ2-5, with 13 bases fitting TRBD2. The CDR3 consists of 17 residues. Germline CDR1 is SGHVS and CDR2 is FQNEAQ. With 3 bases clipped from V and 1 base from J, the junction kept 5 bases outside the gene matches.

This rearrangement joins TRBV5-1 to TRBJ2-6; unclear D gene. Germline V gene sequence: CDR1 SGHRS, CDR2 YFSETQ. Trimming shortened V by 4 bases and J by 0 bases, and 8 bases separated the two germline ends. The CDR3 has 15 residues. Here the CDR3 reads CASSPQSSGANVLTF. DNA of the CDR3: TGCGCCAGCAGCCCGCAATCCTCTGGGGCCAACGTCCTGACTTTC.

This CDR3 reads CASSLGVNRVNNSPLHF. Here the CDR3 DNA reads TGTGCCAGCAGTTTAGGAGTAAACAGGGTTAATAATTCACCCCTCCACTTT. The chain uses TRBV27 and TRBJ1-6, with a weak D call TRBD1 (6 bases). The germline V gene has CDR1 MNHEY and CDR2 SMNVEV (reference sequence). This CDR3 comprises 17 residues. V was shortened by 2 bases and J by 5 bases, with 16 bases between the two germline ends.

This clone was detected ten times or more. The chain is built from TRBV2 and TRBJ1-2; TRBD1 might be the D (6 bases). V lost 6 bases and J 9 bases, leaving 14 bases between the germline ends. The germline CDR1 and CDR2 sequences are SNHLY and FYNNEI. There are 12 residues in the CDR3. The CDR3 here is CASSMGQGSYTF. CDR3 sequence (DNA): TGTGCCAGCAGCATGGGGCAGGGGAGCTACACCTTC.